A single sample is the source of the 5 T cell receptor beta chains below, sequenced in a study of cytomegalovirus exposure and HLA in healthy donors. The PCR used 60 Vbeta and 13 Jbeta primers. Clones were read by immunoSEQ multiplex PCR, and TCRdb kept only the in-frame ones, dropping some. The sample has around 170,000 clones; around 80% are singletons. The sample comprised PBMCs. The receptors derive from a middle-aged man in good health and CMV-seropositive.

The chain recombines TRBV9 with TRBJ2-3; D uncertain. This CDR3 has 14 residues. Germline CDR1 is SGDLS and CDR2 is YYNGEE. With 0 bases removed from V and 2 bases from J, the gap between germline ends came to 7 bases. The CDR3 spells CASSVVGDTDTQYF. The CDR3 DNA sequence: TGTGCCAGCAGCGTAGTAGGAGACACAGATACGCAGTATTTT. The entire variable domain, with the rest obtained from reference TRBV9 and TRBJ2-3, is as follows: DSGVTQTPKHLITATGQRVTLRCSPRSGDLSVYWYQQSLDQGLQFLIQYYNGEERAKGNILERFSAQQFPDLHSELNLSSLELGDSALYFCASSVVGDTDTQYFGPGTRLTVL.

The V gene is TRBV5-4, the J gene TRBJ2-3, with a weak D call TRBD1 (5 bases). The V gene's germline CDR1 is SGHNT and CDR2 YYREEE (reference sequence). Trimming left V 1 base short and J 0 bases short, with 15 bases between. This CDR3 region has 17 residues. The CDR3 nucleotides are TGTGCCAGCAGCTTGAGGCCAGGGTCGCGAAGCACAGATACGCAGTATTTT. Protein sequence: CASSLRPGSRSTDTQYF.

J is TRBJ1-1 and V is TRBV6-5; D may be TRBD1 (6 bases). The CDR3 spans 15 residues. The V gene's germline CDR1 is MNHEY and CDR2 SVGAGI. Trimming cost V 4 bases and J 1 base, with 13 bases left between them. As DNA, the CDR3 is TGTGCCAGCAGTTCCAGGGGAACCCAGAACACTGAAGCTTTCTTT. Translating gives CASSSRGTQNTEAFF.

This chain connects TRBV5-1 to TRBJ2-3, with a possible D match to TRBD2 (6 bases). V was shortened by 1 base and J by 0 bases, with 12 bases between the two germline ends. CDR3 length equals 16 residues. CDR1 is SGHRS and CDR2 is YFSETQ in the germline V gene. The CDR3 DNA follows: TGCGCCAGCAGCTTGAGCGCGGGGCCCAGCACAGATACGCAGTATTTT. Residues: CASSLSAGPSTDTQYF.

The chain employs TRBV7-9 and TRBJ2-5, with TRBD1 identical over 8 bases. Judging by the DNA end, TRBJ2-7 fits better; the J call may be wrong. The CDR3 contains 14 residues. The germline V gene encodes CDR1 SEHNR and CDR2 FQNEAQ (reference sequence). CDR3 loop: CASSLGQGSNEQYF. CDR3 in DNA: TGTGCCAGCAGCCTCGGACAGGGATCAAACGAGCAGTACTTC.